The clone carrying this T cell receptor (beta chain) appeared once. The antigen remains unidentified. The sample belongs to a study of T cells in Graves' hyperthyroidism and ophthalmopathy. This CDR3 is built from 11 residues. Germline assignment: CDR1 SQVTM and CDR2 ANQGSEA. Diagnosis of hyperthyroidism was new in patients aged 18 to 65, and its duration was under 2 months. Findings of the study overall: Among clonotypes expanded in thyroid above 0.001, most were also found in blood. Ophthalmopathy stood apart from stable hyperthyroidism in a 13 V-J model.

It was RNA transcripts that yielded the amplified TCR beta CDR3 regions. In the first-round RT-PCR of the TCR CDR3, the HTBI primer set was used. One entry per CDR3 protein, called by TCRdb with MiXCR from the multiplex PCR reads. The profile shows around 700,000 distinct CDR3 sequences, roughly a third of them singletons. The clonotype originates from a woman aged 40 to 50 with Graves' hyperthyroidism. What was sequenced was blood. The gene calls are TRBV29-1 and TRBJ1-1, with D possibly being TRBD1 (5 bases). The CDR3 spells CSFAGGTEAFF. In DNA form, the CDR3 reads TGCAGTTTCGCCGGGGGAACTGAAGCTTTCTTT.